The 24 T cell receptor beta chains below were found in one sample sequenced in a study of spatial heterogeneity in lung cancer. The time point here: sample taken at primary tumor resection. Unsorted whole RNA from tumor, nontumor lung or frozen PBMC underwent sequencing. TCRdb redid the calling of the 5' RACE reads with MiXCR, one entry per CDR3 protein. The repertoire holds several thousand distinct CDR3 sequences, with roughly 3.7% as singletons. Sequenced here: normal lung tissue next to the tumor, sampled at surgery. These receptors were obtained from a female donor with early-stage non-small cell lung cancer.

The table lists this clonotype with a few counts. This beta chain is off target for a library built for alpha chains, so its abundance means little. The chain carries TRBV6-5 and TRBJ2-7; D possibly uses TRBD1 or TRBD2 (5 bases each). V lost 4 bases and J 1 base, leaving 17 bases between the germline ends. Germline V gives CDR1 MNHEY, CDR2 SVGAGI. This CDR3 is 16 amino acids long. CDR3 loop: CASSSGAGKMSYEQYF. CDR3 bases: TGTGCCAGCAGTTCCGGGGCGGGCAAGATGTCCTACGAGCAGTACTTC.

This clonotype has at least ten counts. This beta chain is off target for a library built for alpha chains, so its abundance means little. The chain links TRBV5-1 to TRBJ2-5; D tentatively fits TRBD1 or TRBD2 (5 bases each). CDR1 and CDR2 (germline): SGHRS, YFSETQ. CDR3 length: 15 residues. The V gene lost 6 bases and the J gene lost 5 bases, with 20 bases spanning the gap. Here the CDR3 DNA reads TGCGCCAGCACCCCCGGGACGCTGGTCGGGGAGACCCAGTACTTC. Translation gives CASTPGTLVGETQYF.

Ten or more counts support this clonotype. This beta chain lies outside the target of a library built for alpha chains; its clone size means little. The V and J genes are TRBV11-2 and TRBJ2-3; tentatively, D is TRBD2 (5 bases). Germline V gives CDR1 SGHAT, CDR2 FQNNGV. The V end lost 3 bases, the J end lost 7 bases, and 14 bases lay between the germline ends. The CDR3 loop spans 14 amino acids. CDR3 coding DNA: TGTGCCAGCAGCTTGGCCCGGGGAAGTCATACGCAGTATTTT. Encoded protein: CASSLARGSHTQYF.

By share, this clonotype ranks as medium-sized (0.01 to 0.1%). This beta chain is a stray read from a library made for alpha chains; its abundance is not meaningful. The chain employs TRBV18 and TRBJ2-2; D gene ambiguous. This CDR3 is built from 15 residues. V was cut by 6 bases and J by 2 bases, with 13 bases left in between. CDR1 is KGHSH and CDR2 is LQKENI in the germline V gene. In DNA form, the CDR3 reads TGTGCCAGCTCGCCCCTGGACCAAAACACCGGGGAGCTGTTTTTT. Amino acid sequence: CASSPLDQNTGELFF.

This clonotype is medium-sized within its sample. Since it is a stray read in a library aimed at alpha chains, this beta chain has a size that is not meaningful. The J gene is TRBJ1-4, the V gene TRBV5-1; TRBD1 matches 7 bases. From germline, CDR1 is SGHRS and CDR2 YFSETQ. CDR3 size: 15 residues. V dropped 0 bases and J dropped 8; count of bases not matched to a gene: 7. The CDR3 region is CASSLEGTRGEKLFF. The DNA of the CDR3 is TGCGCCAGCAGCTTGGAAGGGACCAGGGGGGAAAAACTGTTTTTT.

This clonotype was recorded many times. This beta chain turned up in a library designed for alpha chains; as an off-target read, its abundance says little. V usage is TRBV7-9 and J usage is TRBJ2-1; D unresolved. Germline V gene lookup returns CDR1 SEHNR and CDR2 FQNEAQ (reference sequence). This CDR3 region has 12 residues. V was pared by 5 bases and J by 7 bases, with 9 bases between. The DNA of the CDR3 is TGTGCCAGCAGCCAAATACCAAATGAGCAGTTCTTC. Amino acids: CASSQIPNEQFF.

There are many counts of this clonotype. This beta chain is an off-target read within a library intended for alpha chains, so its frequency means little. V and J are TRBV7-2 and TRBJ2-1; 9 positions agree with TRBD2. The V segment lost 3 bases and the J segment 5 bases; nucleotides outside the gene matches: 5. This CDR3 region has 15 residues. Germline CDR1 and CDR2: SGHTA and FQGNSA. The CDR3 protein is CASSFRSGGNNEQFF. The CDR3, as DNA: TGTGCCAGCAGCTTCCGTAGCGGGGGTAACAATGAGCAGTTCTTC. The full variable domain, its missing parts supplied by reference TRBV7-2 and TRBJ2-1, is GAGVSQSPSNKVTEKGKDVELRCDPISGHTALYWYRQSLGQGLEFLIYFQGNSAPDKSGLPSDRFSAERTGGSVSTLTIQRTQQEDSAVYLCASSFRSGGNNEQFFGPGTRLTVL.

Comment on this clonotype: A junction end diverges from the germline sequence, so it may reflect a read error. The size of this beta chain means little, since it is a stray read in a library made for alpha chains. J is TRBJ2-5 and V is TRBV7-7; tentatively, D is TRBD2 (5 bases). Germline V gene data show CDR1 as SSHAT and CDR2 as FNYEAQ (reference sequence). The CDR3 contains 15 residues. The CDR3 DNA sequence: TGTGCTAGCAGCGGCCCCCGAGGCAGTCAAGAGACCCAGTACTTC. Its protein product is CASSGPRGSQETQYF.

This clonotype has ten or more counts. Because the library targeted alpha chains, this beta chain is an off-target read whose size means little. The gene calls are TRBV2 and TRBJ2-7, with D hard to call. The CDR3 consists of 10 residues. Trimming removed 6 bases from V and 2 bases from J, with 2 bases in between. Per the germline V gene, CDR1 is SNHLY and CDR2 is FYNNEI. The CDR3 bases are TGTGCCAGCAGGACCTACGAGCAGTACTTC. Protein sequence: CASRTYEQYF.

This clonotype appeared many times. This beta chain appears as a stray read in a library generated for alpha chains; its size is not informative. V and J are TRBV7-9 and TRBJ2-7; 7 bases match TRBD1. Unmatched junction bases numbered 3, after V lost 6 bases and J lost 1 base. CDR3 length equals 13 residues. Germline-derived CDR1 and CDR2 are SEHNR and FQNEAQ (reference sequence). The CDR3 protein is CASRRTGSYEQYF. DNA for the CDR3: TGTGCCAGCAGGAGGACAGGATCCTACGAGCAGTACTTC.

Of note for this clonotype: Since it is a stray read in a library aimed at alpha chains, this beta chain has a size that is not meaningful. DNA of the CDR3: TGTGCCAGCAGACAGGGCATCGCGCGCGACGAGCAGTACTTC. Translating gives CASRQGIARDEQYF. V gene TRBV6-5 combines with J gene TRBJ2-7; perhaps TRBD1 as D (6 bases). CDR1 is MNHEY and CDR2 is SVGAGI in the germline V gene. This CDR3 is built from 14 residues. Trimming removed 6 bases from V and 5 bases from J, with 17 bases in between.

This clonotype is termed medium-sized (0.01 to 0.1%). Because this beta chain is a stray read in a library intended to capture alpha chains, its abundance should not be given much weight. The chain combines TRBV11-2 with TRBJ1-2; tentatively, D is TRBD1 (5 bases). Germline lookup yields CDR1 SGHAT and CDR2 FQNNGV. The CDR3 consists of 13 residues. Trimming took off 3 bases at V and 7 bases at J, with 12 bases between the two ends. The CDR3 region is CASSFQGIGGYTF. DNA of the CDR3: TGTGCCAGCAGCTTCCAGGGAATAGGTGGCTACACCTTC.

The sample holds many counts of this clonotype. A library prepared for alpha chains yielded this beta chain as an off-target read; its size is of little meaning. The V and J genes are TRBV5-8 and TRBJ1-1; no clear D. There are 11 residues in the CDR3. Germline V gene sequence: CDR1 SGHTS, CDR2 YDEGEE. V dropped 3 bases and J dropped 8 bases, with 8 bases sitting between them. The CDR3, as DNA: TGTGCCAGCAGCTCGAGAAAAGAAGCTTTCTTT. Amino acid sequence: CASSSRKEAFF.

This clonotype is medium-sized in the sample. Since the library was made to target alpha chains, this beta chain is a stray read and its abundance is not meaningful. V usage is TRBV5-1 and J usage is TRBJ2-2; D call uncertain. The V gene lost 4 bases and the J gene lost 4 bases, with 11 bases spanning the gap. CDR1 and CDR2 (germline): SGHRS, YFSETQ. This CDR3 spans 14 amino acids. CDR3 loop: CASSATPFTGELFF. The CDR3 DNA sequence: TGCGCCAGCAGCGCGACCCCGTTCACCGGGGAGCTGTTTTTT.

By share, this clonotype ranks as medium-sized. In a library made to pick up alpha chains, this beta chain is a stray read with a size that means little. The rearrangement joins TRBV15 to TRBJ2-1; D gene ambiguous. Per the germline V gene, CDR1 is LNHNV and CDR2 is YYDKDF (reference sequence). The CDR3 sequence is 12 residues long. Trimming left V 5 bases short and J 9 bases short, with 11 bases between. Here the CDR3 reads CATSPRGGEQFF. The CDR3 DNA sequence: TGTGCCACCAGCCCCCGAGGTGGTGAGCAGTTCTTC.

The table lists this clonotype with many counts. Since the library was made to target alpha chains, this beta chain is a stray read and its abundance is not meaningful. The rearrangement uses TRBV7-2 and TRBJ2-5; D perhaps matches TRBD2 (6 bases). The CDR3 sequence is 12 residues long. Looked up from germline, CDR1 is SGHTA and CDR2 is FQGNSA. V shed 3 bases and J shed 9 bases, with 11 bases lying between them. CDR3 in DNA: TGTGCCAGCAGCTTTCTATCGGGAGCCCAGTACTTC. As protein: CASSFLSGAQYF. Combining the CDR3 with reference TRBV7-2 and TRBJ2-5 gives the whole variable domain GAGVSQSPSNKVTEKGKDVELRCDPISGHTALYWYRQSLGQGLEFLIYFQGNSAPDKSGLPSDRFSAERTGGSVSTLTIQRTQQEDSAVYLCASSFLSGAQYFGPGTRLLVL.

This clonotype appeared many times. Because the library targeted alpha chains, this beta chain is an off-target read whose size means little. The gene calls are TRBV3-1 and TRBJ1-2; a weak D match, TRBD1 (6 bases). This CDR3 is 15 amino acids long. Trimming removed 4 bases from V and 0 bases from J, with 12 bases in between. The germline gives CDR1 LGHDT, CDR2 YNNKEL (reference sequence). The CDR3 DNA is TGTGCCAGCAGCCGCACCGGGACAACTAACTATGGCTACACCTTC. Protein sequence: CASSRTGTTNYGYTF.

Many counts were recorded for this clonotype. Found in a library prepared for alpha chains, this beta chain is an off-target read, and its abundance has little meaning. The chain links TRBV20-1 to TRBJ2-1; D may match TRBD1 or TRBD2 (6 bases each). In germline, CDR1 is DFQATT, CDR2 SNEGSKA (reference sequence). The V end lost 6 bases, the J end lost 5 bases, and 17 bases lay between the germline ends. This CDR3 is 14 amino acids long. The CDR3 reads CSAPGEGGHNEQFF. The CDR3 nucleotides read TGCAGTGCGCCTGGTGAGGGGGGCCACAATGAGCAGTTCTTC.

This clonotype is medium-sized (0.01 to 0.1%) in the sample. Little can be read into the size of this beta chain, an off-target read in a library designed for alpha chains. The chain links TRBV20-1 to TRBJ2-3; TRBD2 matches at 8 bases. CDR1 and CDR2 (germline): DFQATT, SNEGSKA (reference sequence). The CDR3 totals 15 residues. Losses at the gene ends were 6 bases for V and 4 bases for J; bases not matched to a gene: 12. The CDR3 loop reads CSADPRTSKADTQYF. The CDR3 coding sequence is TGCAGTGCCGACCCCAGGACTAGCAAGGCAGATACGCAGTATTTT.

This clonotype has at least ten counts. This beta chain lies outside the target of a library built for alpha chains; its clone size means little. The rearrangement joins TRBV21-1 to TRBJ2-5; TRBD2 reflects the table's D call only, with no check against the DNA. TRBV21-1 is a known pseudogene. The CDR3 contains 16 residues. The CDR3 is CASSTRTSGEEETQYF. CDR3 coding DNA: TGTGCCAGCAGCACAAGGACTAGCGGGGAAGAAGAGACCCAGTACTTC.

At least ten counts were recorded for this clonotype. With the library built for alpha chains, this beta chain is off target and its frequency is not meaningful. The chain is built from TRBV11-2 and TRBJ2-3; maybe TRBD2 (6 bases). This CDR3 contains 13 residues. Germline CDR1 reads SGHAT; CDR2 reads FQNNGV. V was clipped by 1 base and J by 8 bases, with 10 bases between them. The chain's CDR3 is CASSLVSGGTQYF. The CDR3 region has the DNA TGTGCCAGCAGCTTAGTTTCCGGGGGTACGCAGTATTTT.

By frequency in the sample, this clonotype is medium-sized. The library was designed around alpha chains, so this beta chain is a stray read whose abundance carries little weight. The chain links TRBV30 to TRBJ2-3; 10 positions match TRBD2. Trimming removed 7 bases from V and 0 bases from J; junction bases left unmatched: 7. The CDR3 spans 15 residues. Germline assignment: CDR1 GTSNPN and CDR2 SVGIG (reference sequence). This CDR3 reads CASTLSGGSTDTQYF. Written as DNA, the CDR3 is TGTGCCTCAACCCTTAGCGGGGGGAGCACAGATACGCAGTATTTT.

This clonotype is labeled as medium-sized. The library was prepared for alpha chains; this beta chain is a stray read, so its frequency means little. The chain links TRBV5-1 to TRBJ2-1, with 8 nucleotides matching TRBD1. The CDR3 totals 16 residues. The trim removed 4 bases at V and 1 base at J, leaving 7 bases unmatched. CDR1 is SGHRS and CDR2 is YFSETQ in the germline V gene. The DNA for the CDR3 is TGCGCCAGCAGCCTTGGACAGGGCACTTCCTACAATGAGCAGTTCTTC. It is translated as CASSLGQGTSYNEQFF.

About this clonotype itself: A library made for alpha chains picked up this beta chain off target, so its size means little. This sequence joins TRBV6-1 and TRBJ2-1, with D tentatively TRBD1 (6 bases). This CDR3 is built from 14 residues. The germline V gene has CDR1 MNHNS and CDR2 SASEGT. The V end was cut by 7 bases, the J end by 1 base, with 11 bases between. The CDR3 reads CASTARGSYNEQFF. The CDR3 nucleotides read TGTGCCAGCACCGCGAGGGGGTCCTACAATGAGCAGTTCTTC.